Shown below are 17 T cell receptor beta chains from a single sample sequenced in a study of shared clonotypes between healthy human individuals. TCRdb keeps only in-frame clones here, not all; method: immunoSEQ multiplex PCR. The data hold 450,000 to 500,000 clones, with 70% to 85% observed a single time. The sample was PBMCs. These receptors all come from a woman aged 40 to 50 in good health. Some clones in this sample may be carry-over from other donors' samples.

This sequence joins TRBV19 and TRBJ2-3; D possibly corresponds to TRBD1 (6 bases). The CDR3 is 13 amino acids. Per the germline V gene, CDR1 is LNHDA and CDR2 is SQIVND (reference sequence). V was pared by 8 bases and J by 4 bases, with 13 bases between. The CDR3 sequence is CASGIQGADTQYF. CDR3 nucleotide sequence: TGTGCCAGTGGCATACAGGGTGCAGATACGCAGTATTTT.

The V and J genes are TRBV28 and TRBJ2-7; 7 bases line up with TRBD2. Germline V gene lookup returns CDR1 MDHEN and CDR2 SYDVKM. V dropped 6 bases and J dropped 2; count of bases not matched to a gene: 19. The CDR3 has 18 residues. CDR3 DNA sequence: TGTGCCAGCAGCAATCCACCAGGAGCGGGGTATGGGACCTACGAGCAGTACTTC. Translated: CASSNPPGAGYGTYEQYF.

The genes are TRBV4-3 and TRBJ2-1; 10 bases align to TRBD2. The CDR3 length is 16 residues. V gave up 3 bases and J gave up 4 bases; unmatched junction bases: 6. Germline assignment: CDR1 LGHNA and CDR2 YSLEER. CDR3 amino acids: CASSQTTSGDYNEQFF. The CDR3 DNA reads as TGCGCCAGCAGCCAGACCACTAGCGGGGATTACAATGAGCAGTTCTTC.

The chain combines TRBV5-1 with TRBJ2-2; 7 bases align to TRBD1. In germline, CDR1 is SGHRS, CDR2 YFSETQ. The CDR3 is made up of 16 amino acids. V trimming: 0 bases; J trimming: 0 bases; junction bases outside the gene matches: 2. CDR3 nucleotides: TGCGCCAGCAGCTTGGCCACAGGGGCGAACACCGGGGAGCTGTTTTTT. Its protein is CASSLATGANTGELFF.

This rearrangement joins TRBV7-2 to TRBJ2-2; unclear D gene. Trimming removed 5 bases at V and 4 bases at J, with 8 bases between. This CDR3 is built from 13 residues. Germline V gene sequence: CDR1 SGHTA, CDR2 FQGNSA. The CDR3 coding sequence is TGTGCCAGCAGCCCAAGGTCCACCGGGGAGCTGTTTTTT. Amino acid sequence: CASSPRSTGELFF. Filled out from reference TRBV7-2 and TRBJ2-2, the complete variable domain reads GAGVSQSPSNKVTEKGKDVELRCDPISGHTALYWYRQSLGQGLEFLIYFQGNSAPDKSGLPSDRFSAERTGGSVSTLTIQRTQQEDSAVYLCASSPRSTGELFFGEGSRLTVL.

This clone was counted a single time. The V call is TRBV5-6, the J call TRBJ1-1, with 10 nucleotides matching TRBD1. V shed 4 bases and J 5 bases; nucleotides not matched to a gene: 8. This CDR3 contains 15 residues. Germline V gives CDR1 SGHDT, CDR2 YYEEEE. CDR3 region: CASSLGQGRRTEAFF. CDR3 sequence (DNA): TGTGCCAGCAGCCTGGGACAGGGGCGCAGGACTGAAGCTTTCTTT.

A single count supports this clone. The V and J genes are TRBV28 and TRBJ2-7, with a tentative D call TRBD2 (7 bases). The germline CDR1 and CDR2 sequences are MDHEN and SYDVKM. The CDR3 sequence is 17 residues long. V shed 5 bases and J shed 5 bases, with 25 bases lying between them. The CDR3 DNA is TGTGCCAGCAGTCTGAGGGCCGGGGGGACATTCGCCAACGAGCAGTACTTC. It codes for CASSLRAGGTFANEQYF.

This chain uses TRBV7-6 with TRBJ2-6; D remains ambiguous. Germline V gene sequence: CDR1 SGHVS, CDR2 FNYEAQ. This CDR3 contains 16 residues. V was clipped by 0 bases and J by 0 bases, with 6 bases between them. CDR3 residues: CASSLASNSGANVLTF. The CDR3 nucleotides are TGTGCCAGCAGCTTAGCATCCAACTCTGGGGCCAACGTCCTGACTTTC. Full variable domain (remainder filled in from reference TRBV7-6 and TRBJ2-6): GAGVSQSPRYKVTKRGQDVALRCDPISGHVSLYWYRQALGQGPEFLTYFNYEAQQDKSGLPNDRFSAERPEGSISTLTIQRTEQRDSAMYRCASSLASNSGANVLTFGAGSRLTVL.

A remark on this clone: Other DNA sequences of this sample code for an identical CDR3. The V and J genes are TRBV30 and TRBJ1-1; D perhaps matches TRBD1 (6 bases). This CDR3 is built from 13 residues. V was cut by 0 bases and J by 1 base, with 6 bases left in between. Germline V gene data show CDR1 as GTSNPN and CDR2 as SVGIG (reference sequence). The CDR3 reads CAWSVGGNTEAFF. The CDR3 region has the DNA TGTGCCTGGAGTGTAGGGGGGAACACTGAAGCTTTCTTT.

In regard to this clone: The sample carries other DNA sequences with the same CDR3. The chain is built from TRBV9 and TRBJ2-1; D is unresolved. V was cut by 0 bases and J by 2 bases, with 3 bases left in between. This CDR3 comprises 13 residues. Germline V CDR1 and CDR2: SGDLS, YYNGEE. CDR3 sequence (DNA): TGTGCCAGCAGCGTAGACCCCTACAATGAGCAGTTCTTC. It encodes CASSVDPYNEQFF.

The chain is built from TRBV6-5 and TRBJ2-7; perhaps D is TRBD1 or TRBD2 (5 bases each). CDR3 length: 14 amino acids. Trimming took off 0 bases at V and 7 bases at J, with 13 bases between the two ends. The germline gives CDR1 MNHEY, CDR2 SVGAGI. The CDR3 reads CASSYSARGREQYF. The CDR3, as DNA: TGTGCCAGCAGTTACTCGGCGAGGGGAAGGGAGCAGTACTTC.

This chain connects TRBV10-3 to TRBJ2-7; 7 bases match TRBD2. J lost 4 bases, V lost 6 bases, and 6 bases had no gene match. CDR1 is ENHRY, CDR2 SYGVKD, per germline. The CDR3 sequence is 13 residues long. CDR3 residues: CAISPRGEYEQYF. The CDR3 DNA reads TGTGCCATCAGCCCACGGGGGGAATACGAGCAGTACTTC.

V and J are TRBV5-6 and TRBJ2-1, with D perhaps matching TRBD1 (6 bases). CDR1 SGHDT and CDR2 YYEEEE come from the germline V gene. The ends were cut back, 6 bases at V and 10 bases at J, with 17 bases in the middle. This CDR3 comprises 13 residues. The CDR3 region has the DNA TGTGCCAGCACGGTGAACCTTAGGGGGGAGCAGTTCTTC. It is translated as CASTVNLRGEQFF.

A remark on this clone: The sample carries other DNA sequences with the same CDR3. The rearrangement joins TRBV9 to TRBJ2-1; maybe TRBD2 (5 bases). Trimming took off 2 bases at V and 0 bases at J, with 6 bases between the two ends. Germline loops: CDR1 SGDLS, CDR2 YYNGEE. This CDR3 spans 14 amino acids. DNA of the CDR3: TGTGCCAGCAGCGTGGGAGACTCCTACAATGAGCAGTTCTTC. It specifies CASSVGDSYNEQFF.

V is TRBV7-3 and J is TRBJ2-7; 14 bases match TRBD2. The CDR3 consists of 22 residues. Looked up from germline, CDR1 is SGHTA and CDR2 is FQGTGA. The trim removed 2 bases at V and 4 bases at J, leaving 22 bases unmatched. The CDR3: CASSLVRKTLSTSGRAGYEQYF. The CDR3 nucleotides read TGTGCCAGCAGCTTAGTCCGTAAGACCCTTTCGACTAGCGGGAGGGCCGGGTACGAGCAGTACTTC.

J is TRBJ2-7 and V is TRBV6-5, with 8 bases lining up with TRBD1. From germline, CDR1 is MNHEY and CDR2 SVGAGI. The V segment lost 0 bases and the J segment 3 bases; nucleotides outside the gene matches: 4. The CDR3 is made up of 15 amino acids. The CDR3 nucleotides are TGTGCCAGCAGTTACTCGATGGACAGGGACTACGAGCAGTACTTC. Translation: CASSYSMDRDYEQYF.

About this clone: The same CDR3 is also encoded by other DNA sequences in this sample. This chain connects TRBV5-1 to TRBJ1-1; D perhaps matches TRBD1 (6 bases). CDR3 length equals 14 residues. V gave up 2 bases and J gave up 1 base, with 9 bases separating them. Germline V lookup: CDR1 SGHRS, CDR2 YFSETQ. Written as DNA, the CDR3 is TGCGCCAGCAGCTTAGGGGGATCGAACACTGAAGCTTTCTTT. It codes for CASSLGGSNTEAFF. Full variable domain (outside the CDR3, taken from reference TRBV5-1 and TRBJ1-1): KAGVTQTPRYLIKTRGQQVTLSCSPISGHRSVSWYQQTPGQGLQFLFEYFSETQRNKGNFPGRFSGRQFSNSRSEMNVSTLELGDSALYLCASSLGGSNTEAFFGQGTRLTVV.